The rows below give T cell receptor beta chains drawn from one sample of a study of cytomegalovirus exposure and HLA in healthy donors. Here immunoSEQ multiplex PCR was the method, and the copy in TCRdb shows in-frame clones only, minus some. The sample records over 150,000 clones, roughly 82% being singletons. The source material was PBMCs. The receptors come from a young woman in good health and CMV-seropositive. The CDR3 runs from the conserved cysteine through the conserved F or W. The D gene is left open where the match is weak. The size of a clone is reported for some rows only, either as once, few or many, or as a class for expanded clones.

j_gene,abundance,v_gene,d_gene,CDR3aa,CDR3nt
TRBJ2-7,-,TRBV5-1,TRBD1,CASGTGGGYEQYF,TGCGCCAGCGGGACAGGGGGTGGTTACGAGCAGTACTTC
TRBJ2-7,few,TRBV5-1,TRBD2,CASSEAGLFPYEQYF,TGCGCCAGCTCCGAGGCGGGACTATTTCCCTACGAGCAGTACTTC
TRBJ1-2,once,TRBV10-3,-,CAISPFVRAEGGYTF,TGTGCCATCAGCCCTTTCGTACGGGCCGAGGGTGGCTACACCTTC
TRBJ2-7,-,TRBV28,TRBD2,CASSFLAGAGEQYF,TGTGCCAGCAGTTTTCTAGCGGGAGCCGGGGAGCAGTACTTC
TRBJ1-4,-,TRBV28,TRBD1,CASSLNSLGQANEKLFF,TGTGCCAGCAGTCTCAACTCCTTGGGACAGGCCAATGAAAAACTGTTTTTT
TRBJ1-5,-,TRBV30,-,CAWSSGGNQPQHF,TGTGCCTGGAGTTCAGGGGGCAATCAGCCCCAGCATTTT
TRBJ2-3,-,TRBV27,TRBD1,CASSFRDREDTQYF,TGTGCCAGCAGTTTCCGGGACAGGGAAGATACGCAGTATTTT
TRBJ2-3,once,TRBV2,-,CASSVSGTDTQYF,TGTGCCAGCAGTGTGTCCGGGACAGATACGCAGTATTTT
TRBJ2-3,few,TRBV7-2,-,CASSLNVLATDTQYF,TGTGCCAGCAGCTTAAATGTGCTAGCCACAGATACGCAGTATTTT
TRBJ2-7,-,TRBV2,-,CARTSKAGSRSYEQYF,TGTGCCAGAACCTCCAAGGCGGGCAGTAGGTCCTACGAGCAGTACTTC
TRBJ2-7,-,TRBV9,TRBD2,CASSVESSGSLGEQYF,TGTGCCAGCAGCGTAGAATCTAGCGGGAGTCTAGGCGAGCAGTACTTC
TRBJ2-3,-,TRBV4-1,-,CASSQERGTQYF,TGCGCCAGCAGCCAAGAGAGAGGTACGCAGTATTTT
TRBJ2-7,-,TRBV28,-,CASSPRTPSYEQYF,TGTGCCAGCAGTCCTCGGACTCCCTCCTACGAGCAGTACTTC
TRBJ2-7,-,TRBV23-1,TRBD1,CASSPPGQGSAYEQYF,TGCGCCAGCAGTCCACCGGGACAGGGGAGTGCCTACGAGCAGTACTTC
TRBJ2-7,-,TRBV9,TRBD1,CASSVDRGPYEQYF,TGTGCCAGCAGCGTAGACAGGGGACCCTACGAGCAGTACTTC
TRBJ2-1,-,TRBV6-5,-,CASSYSGYTQNNEQFF,TGTGCCAGCAGTTATTCGGGATACACACAGAACAATGAGCAGTTCTTC
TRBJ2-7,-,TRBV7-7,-,CASSPLRDFSYEQYF,TGTGCTAGCAGCCCATTGAGGGACTTCTCCTACGAGCAGTACTTC
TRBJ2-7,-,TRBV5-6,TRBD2,CASSRLGTISGYEQYF,TGTGCCAGCAGCCGATTGGGGACTATATCCGGTTACGAGCAGTACTTC
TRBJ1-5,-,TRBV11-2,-,CASSLAHNQPQHF,TGTGCCAGCAGCTTAGCCCACAACCAGCCCCAGCATTTT
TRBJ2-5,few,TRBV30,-,CAWRPRGSETQYF,TGTGCCTGGAGACCACGCGGGTCTGAGACCCAGTACTTC
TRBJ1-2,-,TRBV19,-,CASSPRSYGYTF,TGTGCCAGTAGTCCGCGATCCTATGGCTACACCTTC
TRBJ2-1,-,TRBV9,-,CASSVATDNEQFF,TGTGCCAGCAGCGTAGCTACGGACAATGAGCAGTTCTTC
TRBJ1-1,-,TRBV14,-,CASSPFDFGGAFF,TGTGCCAGCAGCCCTTTCGACTTCGGTGGAGCTTTCTTT
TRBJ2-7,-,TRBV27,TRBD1,CASRGTVNSYEQYF,TGTGCCAGCAGGGGGACAGTAAACTCCTACGAGCAGTACTTC
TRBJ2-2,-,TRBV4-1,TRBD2,CASSQGEAGGPGTGELFF,TGCGCCAGCAGCCAAGGCGAAGCGGGAGGGCCGGGGACCGGGGAGCTGTTTTTT
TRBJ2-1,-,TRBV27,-,CASSFEASVNEQFF,TGTGCCAGCAGTTTCGAGGCTAGTGTCAATGAGCAGTTCTTC
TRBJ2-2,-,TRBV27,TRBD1,CASSTHPTGGNTGELFF,TGTGCCAGCAGTACCCACCCGACAGGGGGCAACACCGGGGAGCTGTTTTTT
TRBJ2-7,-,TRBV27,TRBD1,CASSREEQGFNEQYF,TGTGCCAGCAGTCGCGAAGAACAGGGGTTCAACGAGCAGTACTTC
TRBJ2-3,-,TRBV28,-,CASTSTDTQYF,TGTGCCAGCACGTCCACAGATACGCAGTATTTT
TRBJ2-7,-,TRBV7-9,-,CASSSRTEAYEQYF,TGTGCCAGCAGCTCCCGGACTGAAGCCTACGAGCAGTACTTC
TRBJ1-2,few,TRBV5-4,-,CASSLDSGVNYGYTF,TGTGCCAGCAGCTTGGATTCCGGGGTTAACTATGGCTACACCTTC
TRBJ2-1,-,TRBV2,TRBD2,CASRGLAGDTSYNEQFF,TGTGCCAGCAGAGGACTAGCGGGAGACACCTCCTACAATGAGCAGTTCTTC
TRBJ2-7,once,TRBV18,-,CASSLSLYEQYF,TGTGCCAGCTCACTCTCTCTGTACGAGCAGTACTTC
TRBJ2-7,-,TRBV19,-,CASSIRGTYEQYF,TGTGCCAGTAGTATAAGGGGAACCTACGAGCAGTACTTC
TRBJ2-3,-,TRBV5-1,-,CASSLVGGRLDTQYF,TGCGCCAGCAGCTTGGTTGGTGGTAGACTGGATACGCAGTATTTT
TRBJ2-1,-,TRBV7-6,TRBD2,CASSLVGTSERYNEQFF,TGTGCCAGCAGCTTAGTAGGAACTAGCGAGCGCTACAATGAGCAGTTCTTC
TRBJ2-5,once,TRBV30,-,CAWSVRGRGRETQYF,TGTGCCTGGAGTGTACGAGGTCGGGGGAGGGAGACCCAGTACTTC
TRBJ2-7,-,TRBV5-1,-,CASSGFSPYEQYF,TGCGCCAGCAGCGGTTTTAGTCCCTACGAGCAGTACTTC
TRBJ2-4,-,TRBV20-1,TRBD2,CSVSGGTSRSF,TGCAGTGTCTCCGGAGGGACTAGTCGTTCGTTC
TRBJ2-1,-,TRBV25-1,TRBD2,CASSELLAGAREQFF,TGTGCCAGCAGTGAGCTACTAGCGGGAGCCCGGGAGCAGTTCTTC
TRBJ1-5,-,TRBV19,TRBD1,CASSMGPQGGYNQPQHF,TGTGCCAGTAGTATGGGGCCCCAGGGGGGCTACAATCAGCCCCAGCATTTT
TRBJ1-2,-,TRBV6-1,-,CASDGRTGLNYGYTF,TGTGCCAGCGACGGAAGAACAGGGCTTAACTATGGCTACACCTTC
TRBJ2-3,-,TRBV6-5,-,CASRTQTSGTQYF,TGTGCCAGCAGAACCCAGACTAGTGGTACGCAGTATTTT